The source of this TCR beta chain is a study of T cells in Graves' hyperthyroidism and ophthalmopathy. The study's findings and limits: Blood also carried most thyroid clonotypes expanded above 0.001.

Germline V gene sequence: CDR1 LNHNV, CDR2 YYDKDF (reference sequence). V was pared by 0 bases and J by 3 bases, with 7 bases of the junction left unmatched. The CDR3 is 18 residues long. As for this clonotype: Its target is not known.

Template material for amplifying TCR beta CDR3 regions consisted of RNA transcripts. HTBI primers drove first-round RT-PCR of the TCR CDR3. TCRdb re-called the multiplex PCR reads with MiXCR, one entry per CDR3 protein. Of about 600,000 distinct CDR3 sequences listed, approximately 15% were seen once; the top ten hold about 7%. Diagnoses were established using clinical symptoms, serum thyroxine and TRAb, thyroid ultrasound and orbital computed tomography. The rearrangement uses TRBV15 and TRBJ2-2, with TRBD2 matching over 10 bases. The receptor comes from a woman under 30 with Graves' ophthalmopathy. The specimen was blood. CDR3 DNA sequence: TGTGCCACCAGCAGAGATATGATCCTAGCGGGGGACACCGGGGAGCTGTTTTTT. This translates into CATSRDMILAGDTGELFF. The whole variable domain, filled in from reference TRBV15 and TRBJ2-2, reads DAMVIQNPRYQVTQFGKPVTLSCSQTLNHNVMYWYQQKSSQAPKLLFHYYDKDFNNEADTPDNFQSRRPNTSFCFLDIRSPGLGDTAMYLCATSRDMILAGDTGELFFGEGSRLTVL.